The sequence of this T cell receptor beta chain was determined in a study of cytomegalovirus exposure and HLA in healthy donors. Study information: When roughly 420 donors were genotyped, roughly 78% of them were found to fall in the Caucasian-associated ancestry cluster. Study-level points and caveats: About 87% or about 30% of the time was how often most TCR beta V segments were productive, according to an earlier analysis.

Samples came from healthy bone marrow donors. The CDR3 loop spans 15 amino acids. V lost 5 bases, J lost 4 bases, and 9 bases stayed unmatched. The germline CDR1 and CDR2 sequences are MNHNY and SVGAGI (reference sequence). This clone is a singleton in its sample. What it recognizes is unknown. Primers for the PCR totalled 60 Vbeta and 13 Jbeta. In the original workflow: In a later analysis, 79 million or so unique TCR beta chains included roughly 11 million shared by two or more donors. Assay used: immunoSEQ multiplex PCR; TCRdb lists only in-frame clones, some missing. The V and J calls and clone size come from that table; D and trimming were worked out from the DNA. This table holds fewer than 200,000 clones, roughly 82% found once.

The chain has TRBV6-6 and TRBJ2-3, with TRBD2 matching 7 bases. Sequencing was performed on PBMCs. The TCR was taken from a man between 50 and 59 years old in good health and CMV-seropositive. The CDR3 loop reads CASSTSGISPDTQYF. The CDR3 nucleotides read TGTGCCAGCAGTACGAGCGGGATCAGCCCAGATACGCAGTATTTT.